The 15 T cell receptor beta chains below were found in one sample sequenced in a study of blood T cell repertoires in COVID-19. Data came from immunoSEQ multiplex PCR; TCRdb stores just in-frame clones and leaves some out. The sample has about 250,000 clones, around nine tenths seen once. The sample comprised peripheral blood. Receptors originate from a woman aged 60-70 years who had recovered from COVID-19.

J is TRBJ1-1 and V is TRBV5-1, with D unclear. Germline values: CDR1 SGHRS, CDR2 YFSETQ. V lost 0 bases and J lost 3, with 15 bases in between. CDR3 size: 16 residues. In DNA, the CDR3 is TGCGCCAGCAGCTTGGCTCGGGAATCGCCGGACACTGAAGCTTTCTTT. It yields the protein CASSLARESPDTEAFF.

V and J are TRBV2 and TRBJ1-2; D may be TRBD1 (5 bases). Trimming left V 4 bases short and J 7 bases short, with 16 bases between. The CDR3 has 14 residues. Germline V lookup: CDR1 SNHLY, CDR2 FYNNEI. The CDR3: CASSVGGARGGYTF. The CDR3 DNA reads TGTGCCAGCAGTGTTGGAGGGGCGCGAGGTGGCTACACCTTC.

The rearrangement joins TRBV12-1 to TRBJ2-5; the tabulated D call, TRBD1, remains unverified against the DNA. TRBV12-1 is recorded as a pseudogene. CDR3 length equals 15 residues. CDR3 nucleotide sequence: TGTGCCAGCAGTGGTTCCAACAGGTTCAAAGAGACCCAGTACTTC. Translation: CASSGSNRFKETQYF.

This rearrangement joins TRBV10-3 to TRBJ2-5; 8 bases align to TRBD1. Germline CDR1 and CDR2: ENHRY and SYGVKD. V lost 5 bases, J lost 4 bases, and 12 bases stayed unmatched. The CDR3 is 16 residues long. The CDR3, as DNA: TGTGCCATCAGTCGAAGTCAGGGGGCAGGAGGAGAGACCCAGTACTTC. It is translated as CAISRSQGAGGETQYF.

The chain joins TRBV6-5 to TRBJ2-5, with D perhaps matching TRBD2 (6 bases). In germline, CDR1 is MNHEY, CDR2 SVGAGI. Deletions cut 8 bases from V and 7 bases from J, with 20 bases between. CDR3 length: 14 amino acids. As DNA, the CDR3 is TGTGCCAGCCTCCCGGGCGGGCAGGGAGGGACCCAGTACTTC. Translating gives CASLPGGQGGTQYF.

This chain uses TRBV13 with TRBJ2-5, with 8 bases identical to TRBD1. Germline values: CDR1 PRHDT, CDR2 FYEKMQ (reference sequence). The CDR3 consists of 14 residues. V trimming: 3 bases; J trimming: 1 base; junction bases outside the gene matches: 1. Here the CDR3 reads CASSFRGPQETQYF. The CDR3 nucleotides are TGTGCCAGCAGCTTCAGGGGGCCCCAAGAGACCCAGTACTTC.

The rearrangement uses TRBV10-3 and TRBJ2-5; 8 positions agree with TRBD1. V shed 3 bases, J shed 4 bases, and the junction held 7 bases outside the gene matches. Germline V gene lookup returns CDR1 ENHRY and CDR2 SYGVKD. The CDR3 has 15 residues. This CDR3 is CAISDGAGGRETQYF. For the CDR3, the DNA is TGTGCCATCAGTGATGGGGCAGGGGGCAGAGAGACCCAGTACTTC.

This clone was observed once. V and J are TRBV4-1 and TRBJ2-2; 9 bases are shared with TRBD2. Looked up from germline, CDR1 is MGHRA and CDR2 is YSYEKL. The CDR3 runs 15 residues. J gave up 0 bases and V 10 bases, and 6 bases lay outside the gene matches. The CDR3 here is CATRLAGANTGELFF. CDR3 bases: TGCGCCACCCGCTTAGCGGGGGCGAACACCGGGGAGCTGTTTTTT.

J is TRBJ1-2 and V is TRBV6-4; TRBD1 is a possible D gene (5 bases). Trimming took 4 bases from V and 6 from J, leaving 15 bases between them. The CDR3 spans 14 residues. The germline CDR1 and CDR2 sequences are MRHNA and SNTAGT. Here the CDR3 reads CASSVGWGEDGYTF. The CDR3 nucleotides read TGTGCCAGCAGTGTGGGCTGGGGGGAGGATGGCTACACCTTC.

The chain employs TRBV19 and TRBJ2-7; 10 nucleotides align to TRBD2. J lost 2 bases, V lost 3 bases, and 1 base had no gene match. Germline V CDR1 and CDR2: LNHDA, SQIVND (reference sequence). The CDR3 spans 14 residues. As DNA, the CDR3 is TGTGCCAGTAGTATGCTAGCGGGGGCCTACGAGCAGTACTTC. Translation gives CASSMLAGAYEQYF. Looking up the rest from reference TRBV19 and TRBJ2-7 gives the full variable domain: DGGITQSPKYLFRKEGQNVTLSCEQNLNHDAMYWYRQDPGQGLRLIYYSQIVNDFQKGDIAEGYSVSREKKESFPLTVTSAQKNPTAFYLCASSMLAGAYEQYFGPGTRLTVT.

This chain connects TRBV2 to TRBJ1-2; 9 bases align to TRBD1. The CDR3 runs 14 residues. The V gene end was trimmed by 8 bases and the J gene end by 7 bases; junction bases not matched to a gene: 11. Germline CDR1 and CDR2: SNHLY and FYNNEI. As DNA, the CDR3 is TGTGCCAGCTGGACTTCCGGGACAGGGACTGGCTACACCTTC. Translated: CASWTSGTGTGYTF.

The J gene is TRBJ1-2, the V gene TRBV3-1 (or the pseudogene TRBV3-2); TRBD1 matches 9 bases. The CDR3 has 14 amino acids. Trimming removed 6 bases from V and 7 bases from J; junction bases left unmatched: 9. Germline CDR1 LGHDT, CDR2 YNNKEL (reference sequence). CDR3 sequence: CASSFRDRESGYTF. The CDR3 coding sequence is TGTGCCAGCAGTTTCCGGGACAGGGAGAGTGGCTACACCTTC.

V and J are TRBV5-1 and TRBJ2-1; 11 bases are shared with TRBD2. CDR3 size: 23 residues. Germline V lookup: CDR1 SGHRS, CDR2 YFSETQ. With 7 bases clipped from V and 0 bases from J, the junction kept 27 bases outside the gene matches. CDR3 residues: CASSGPVLGSRLAGGPSYNEQFF. The DNA for the CDR3 is TGCGCCAGCTCAGGACCGGTTTTAGGATCTCGGCTAGCGGGGGGACCCTCCTACAATGAGCAGTTCTTC.

With respect to this clone: A junction boundary mismatches the germline segment, possibly from a read error. This rearrangement joins TRBV15 to TRBJ1-2; D call uncertain. CDR3 length: 15 amino acids. Germline V gene lookup returns CDR1 LNHNV and CDR2 YYDKDF (reference sequence). CDR3: CATSRDSAATTSLAF. CDR3 in DNA: TGTGCCACCAGCAGAGATAGCGCAGCCACCACCTCCTTAGCCTTC.

The CDR3 DNA sequence: TGTGCCAGCAGCCAAGAATCGGGTCTTCGTTCACCCCTCCACTTT. Translating it yields CASSQESGLRSPLHF. The chain employs TRBV3-1 (or the pseudogene TRBV3-2) and TRBJ1-6, with D unclear. From germline, CDR1 is LGHDT and CDR2 YNNKEL (reference sequence). Between the trimmed V and J ends, which lost 0 bases and 9 bases, there was a span of 12 bases. CDR3 length equals 15 residues.